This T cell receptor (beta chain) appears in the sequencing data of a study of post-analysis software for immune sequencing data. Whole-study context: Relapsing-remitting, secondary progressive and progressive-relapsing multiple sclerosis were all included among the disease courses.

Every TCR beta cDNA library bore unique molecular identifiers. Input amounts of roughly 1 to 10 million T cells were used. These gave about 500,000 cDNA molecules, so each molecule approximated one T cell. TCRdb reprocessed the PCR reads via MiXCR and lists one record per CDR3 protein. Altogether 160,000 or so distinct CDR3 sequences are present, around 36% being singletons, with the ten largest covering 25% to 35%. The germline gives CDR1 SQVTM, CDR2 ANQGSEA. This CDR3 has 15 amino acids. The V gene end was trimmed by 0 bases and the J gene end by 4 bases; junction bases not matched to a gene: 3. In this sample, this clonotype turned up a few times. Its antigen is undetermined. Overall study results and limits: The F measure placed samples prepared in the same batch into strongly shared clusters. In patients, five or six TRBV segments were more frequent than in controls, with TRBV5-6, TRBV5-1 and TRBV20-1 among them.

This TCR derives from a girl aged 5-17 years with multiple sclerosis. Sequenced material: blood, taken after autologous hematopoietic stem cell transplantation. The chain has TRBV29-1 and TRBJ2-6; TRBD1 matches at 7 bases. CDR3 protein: CSVEDRGNGANVLTF. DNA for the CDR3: TGCAGCGTTGAAGACAGGGGGAACGGGGCCAACGTCCTGACTTTC.